Included here is one T cell receptor (beta chain) sequence, with context. Other DNA sequences within the sample encode an identical CDR3. Sequenced by immunoSEQ multiplex PCR; TCRdb stores in-frame clones only, minus some. Of roughly 120,000 clones in the sample, about four fifths were seen once. The source of the sample is a study of blood T cell repertoires in COVID-19. Trimming cost V 2 bases and J 8 bases; bases outside gene matches: 4. CDR1 SGHRS and CDR2 YFSETQ come from the germline V gene. CDR3 length equals 13 residues. The rearrangement links TRBV5-1 to TRBJ1-2, with 9 nucleotides matching TRBD1. This receptor was identified in a woman aged 55-69 years with acute or convalescent COVID-19. Sequenced: peripheral blood. CDR3 loop: CASSLGTGSGYTF. In nucleotides, the CDR3 is TGCGCCAGCAGCTTAGGGACAGGGAGCGGCTACACCTTC.